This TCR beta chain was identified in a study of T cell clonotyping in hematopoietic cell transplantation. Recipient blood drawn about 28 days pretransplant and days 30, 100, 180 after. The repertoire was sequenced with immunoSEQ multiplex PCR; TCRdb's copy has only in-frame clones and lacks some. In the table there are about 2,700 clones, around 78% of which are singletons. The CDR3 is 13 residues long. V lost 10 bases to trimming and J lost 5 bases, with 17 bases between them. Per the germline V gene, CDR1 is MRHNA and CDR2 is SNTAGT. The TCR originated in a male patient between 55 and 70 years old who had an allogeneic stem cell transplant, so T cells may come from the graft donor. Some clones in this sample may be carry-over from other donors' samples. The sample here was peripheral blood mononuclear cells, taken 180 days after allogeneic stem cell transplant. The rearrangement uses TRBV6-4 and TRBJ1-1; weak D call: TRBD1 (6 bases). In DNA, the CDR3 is TGTGCCAACCCGAGGGGGGGAGGGACTGAAGCTTTCTTT. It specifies CANPRGGGTEAFF.